This T cell receptor beta chain was identified in a study of spatial heterogeneity in lung cancer. Background on the study: Raw-read counts averaged over ten per unique TCR and UMI combination.

Time point given: sample taken at primary tumor resection. Samples were obtained from some 72 donors, all untreated early-stage non-small cell lung cancer patients. Unsorted whole RNA from tumor, nontumor lung or frozen PBMC underwent sequencing. Germline CDR1 reads SGHRS; CDR2 reads YFSETQ. Trimming shortened V by 2 bases and J by 5 bases, and 9 bases separated the two germline ends. The CDR3 totals 13 residues. This clonotype appeared many times. Each TCR cDNA molecule carried a unique molecular identifier. TCRdb itself ran the 5' RACE reads through MiXCR, one entry per CDR3 protein. The repertoire holds tens of thousands of distinct CDR3 sequences, approximately 3.1% seen once, with roughly 34% in the top ten.

This clonotype was sampled from a male donor with early-stage non-small cell lung cancer. The rearrangement uses TRBV5-1 and TRBJ2-3; possibly TRBD1 for D (5 bases). This material consisted of normal lung tissue next to the tumor, taken at surgery. CDR3 DNA: TGCGCCAGCAGCTTCCTCGACAGAGATACGCAGTATTTT. The encoded protein is CASSFLDRDTQYF.